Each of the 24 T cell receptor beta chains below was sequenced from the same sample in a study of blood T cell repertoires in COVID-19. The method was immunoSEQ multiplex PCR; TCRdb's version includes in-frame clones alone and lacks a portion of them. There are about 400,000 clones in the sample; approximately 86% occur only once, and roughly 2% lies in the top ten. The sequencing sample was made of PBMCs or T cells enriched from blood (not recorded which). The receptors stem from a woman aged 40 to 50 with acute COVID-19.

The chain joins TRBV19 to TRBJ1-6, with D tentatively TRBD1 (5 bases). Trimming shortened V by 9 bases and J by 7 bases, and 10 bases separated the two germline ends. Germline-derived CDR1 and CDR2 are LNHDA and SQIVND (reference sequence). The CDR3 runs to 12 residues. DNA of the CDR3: TGTGCCAGCAAACCAGGGAATTCACCCCTCCACTTT. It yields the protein CASKPGNSPLHF.

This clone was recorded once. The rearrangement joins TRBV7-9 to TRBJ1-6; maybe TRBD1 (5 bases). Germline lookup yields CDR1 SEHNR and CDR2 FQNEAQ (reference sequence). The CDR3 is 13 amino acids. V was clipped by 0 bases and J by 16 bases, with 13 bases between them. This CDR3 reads CASSLALVQGLHF. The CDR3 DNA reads TGTGCCAGCAGCTTAGCGCTGGTGCAGGGACTCCACTTT.

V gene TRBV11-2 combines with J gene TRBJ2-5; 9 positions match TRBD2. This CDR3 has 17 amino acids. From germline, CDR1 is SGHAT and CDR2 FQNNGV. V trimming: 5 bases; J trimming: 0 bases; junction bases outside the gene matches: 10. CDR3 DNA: TGTGCCAGCAGCCCCGCGGTGGCGGGGGGGGACCAAGAGACCCAGTACTTC. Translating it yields CASSPAVAGGDQETQYF.

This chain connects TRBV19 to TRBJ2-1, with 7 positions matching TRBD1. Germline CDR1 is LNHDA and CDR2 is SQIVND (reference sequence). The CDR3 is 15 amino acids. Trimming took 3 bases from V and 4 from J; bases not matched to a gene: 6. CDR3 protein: CASSIGTAAYNEQFF. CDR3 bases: TGTGCCAGTAGTATCGGGACAGCTGCATACAATGAGCAGTTCTTC.

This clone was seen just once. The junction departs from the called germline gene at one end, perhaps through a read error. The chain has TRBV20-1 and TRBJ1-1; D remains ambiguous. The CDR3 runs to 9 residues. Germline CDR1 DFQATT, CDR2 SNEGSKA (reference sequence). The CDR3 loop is CSANPEAFF. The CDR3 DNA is TGCAGTGCTAACCCTGAGGCTTTCTTT.

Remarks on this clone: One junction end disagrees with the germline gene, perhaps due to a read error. CDR3 bases: TGTGCCAGCCGTCCGTTAAACTATGGTTACACCTTC. It codes for CASRPLNYGYTF. The J gene is TRBJ1-2, the V gene TRBV2; D unclear. This CDR3 has 12 amino acids. From germline, CDR1 is SNHLY and CDR2 FYNNEI.

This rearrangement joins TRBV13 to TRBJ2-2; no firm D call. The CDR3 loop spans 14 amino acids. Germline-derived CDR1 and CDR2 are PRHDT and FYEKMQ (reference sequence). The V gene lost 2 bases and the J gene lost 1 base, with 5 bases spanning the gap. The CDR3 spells CASSLNGNTGELFF. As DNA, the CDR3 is TGTGCCAGCAGCTTAAACGGGAACACCGGGGAGCTGTTTTTT.

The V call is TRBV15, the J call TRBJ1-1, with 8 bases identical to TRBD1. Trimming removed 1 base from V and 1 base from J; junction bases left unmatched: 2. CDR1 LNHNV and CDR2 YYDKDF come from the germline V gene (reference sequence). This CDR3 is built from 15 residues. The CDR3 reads CATSRGTGRNTEAFF. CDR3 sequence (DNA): TGTGCCACCAGCAGAGGGACAGGGAGGAACACTGAAGCTTTCTTT.

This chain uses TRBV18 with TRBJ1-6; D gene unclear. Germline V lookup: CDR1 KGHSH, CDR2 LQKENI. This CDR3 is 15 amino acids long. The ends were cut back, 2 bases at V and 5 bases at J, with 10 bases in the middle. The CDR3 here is CASSPLASDNSPLHF. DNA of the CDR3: TGTGCCAGCTCACCATTGGCAAGTGATAATTCACCCCTCCACTTT.

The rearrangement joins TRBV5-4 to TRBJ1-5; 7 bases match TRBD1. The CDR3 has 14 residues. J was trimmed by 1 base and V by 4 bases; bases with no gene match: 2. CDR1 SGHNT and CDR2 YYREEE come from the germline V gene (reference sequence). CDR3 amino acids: CASSRTGSNQPQHF. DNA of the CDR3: TGTGCCAGCAGCAGGACAGGAAGCAATCAGCCCCAGCATTTT.

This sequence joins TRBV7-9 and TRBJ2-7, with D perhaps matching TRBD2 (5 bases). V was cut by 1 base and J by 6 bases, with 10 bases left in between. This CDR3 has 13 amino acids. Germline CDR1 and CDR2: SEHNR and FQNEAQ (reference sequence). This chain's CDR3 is CASSLGGRGEQYF. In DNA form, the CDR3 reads TGTGCCAGCAGCTTAGGTGGCCGGGGCGAGCAGTACTTC.

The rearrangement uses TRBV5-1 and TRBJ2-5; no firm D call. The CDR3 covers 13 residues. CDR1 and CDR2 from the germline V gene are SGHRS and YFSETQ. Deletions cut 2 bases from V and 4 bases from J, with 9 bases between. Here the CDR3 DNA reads TGCGCCAGCAGCTTCAGTGGCCCAGAGACCCAGTACTTC. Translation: CASSFSGPETQYF.

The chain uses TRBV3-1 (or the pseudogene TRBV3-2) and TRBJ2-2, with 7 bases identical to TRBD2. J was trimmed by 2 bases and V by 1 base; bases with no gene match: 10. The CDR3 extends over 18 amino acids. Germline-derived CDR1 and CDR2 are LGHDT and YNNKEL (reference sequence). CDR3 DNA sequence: TGTGCCAGCAGCCAAGTATGGTCGGGGGGAGCCAACACCGGGGAGCTGTTTTTT. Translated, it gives CASSQVWSGGANTGELFF.

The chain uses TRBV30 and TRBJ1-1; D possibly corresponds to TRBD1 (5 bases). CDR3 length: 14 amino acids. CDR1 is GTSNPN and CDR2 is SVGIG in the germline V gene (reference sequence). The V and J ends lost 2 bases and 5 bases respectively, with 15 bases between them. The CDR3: CAWSLGQGLTEAFF. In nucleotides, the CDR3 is TGTGCCTGGAGTCTGGGCCAGGGCTTGACTGAAGCTTTCTTT.

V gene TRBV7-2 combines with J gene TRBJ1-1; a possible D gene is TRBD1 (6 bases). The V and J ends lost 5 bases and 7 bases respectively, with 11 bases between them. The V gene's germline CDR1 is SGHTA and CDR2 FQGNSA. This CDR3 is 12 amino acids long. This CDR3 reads CASSGRGGEAFF. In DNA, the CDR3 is TGTGCCAGCAGCGGCAGGGGCGGTGAAGCTTTCTTT.

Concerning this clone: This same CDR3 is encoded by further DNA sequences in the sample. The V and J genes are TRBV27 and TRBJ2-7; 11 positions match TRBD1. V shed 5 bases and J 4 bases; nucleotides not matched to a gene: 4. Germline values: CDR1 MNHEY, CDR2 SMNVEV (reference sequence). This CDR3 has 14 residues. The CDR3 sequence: CASSPGTGGYEQYF. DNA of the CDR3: TGTGCCAGCAGTCCTGGGACAGGGGGGTACGAGCAGTACTTC.

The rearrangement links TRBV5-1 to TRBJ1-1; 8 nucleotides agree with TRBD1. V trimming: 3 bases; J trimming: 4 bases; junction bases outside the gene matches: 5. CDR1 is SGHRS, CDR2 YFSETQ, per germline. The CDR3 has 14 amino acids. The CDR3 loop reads CASSWDRRLTEAFF. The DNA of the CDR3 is TGCGCCAGCAGCTGGGACAGGCGCCTCACTGAAGCTTTCTTT.

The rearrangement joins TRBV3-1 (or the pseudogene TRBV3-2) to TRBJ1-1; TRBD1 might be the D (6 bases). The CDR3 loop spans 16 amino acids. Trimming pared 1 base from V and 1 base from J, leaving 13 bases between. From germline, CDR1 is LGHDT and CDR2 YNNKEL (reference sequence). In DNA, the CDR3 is TGTGCCAGCAGCCAAGTGGTTGGGGGCAGGAACACTGAAGCTTTCTTT. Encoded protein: CASSQVVGGRNTEAFF.

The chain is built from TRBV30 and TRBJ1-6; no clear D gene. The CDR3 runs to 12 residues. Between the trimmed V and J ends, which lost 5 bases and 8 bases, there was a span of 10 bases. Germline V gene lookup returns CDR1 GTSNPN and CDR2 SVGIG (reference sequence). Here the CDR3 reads CAWGQRDSPLHF. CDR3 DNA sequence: TGTGCCTGGGGTCAGAGGGATTCACCCCTCCACTTT.

The CDR3 region has the DNA TGTGCCAGCTCACCCCCCAGGGGGGATTTCGATACGCAGTATTTT. This translates into CASSPPRGDFDTQYF. J is TRBJ2-3 and V is TRBV18, with D perhaps matching TRBD1 (7 bases). This CDR3 is built from 15 residues. V was trimmed by 3 bases and J by 6 bases, leaving 16 bases between them. Germline values: CDR1 KGHSH, CDR2 LQKENI.

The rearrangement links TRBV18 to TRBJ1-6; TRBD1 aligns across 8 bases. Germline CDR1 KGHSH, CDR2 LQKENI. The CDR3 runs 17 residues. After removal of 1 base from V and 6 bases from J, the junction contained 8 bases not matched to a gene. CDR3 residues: CASSPLQGQGVNSPLHF. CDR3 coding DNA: TGTGCCAGCTCACCACTCCAAGGACAGGGAGTTAATTCACCCCTCCACTTT.

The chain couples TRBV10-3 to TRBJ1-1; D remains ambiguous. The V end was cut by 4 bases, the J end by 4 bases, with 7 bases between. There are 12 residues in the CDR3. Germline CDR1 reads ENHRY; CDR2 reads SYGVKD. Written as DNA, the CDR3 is TGTGCCATCAGTGCGCGGGGCACTGAAGCTTTCTTT. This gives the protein CAISARGTEAFF.

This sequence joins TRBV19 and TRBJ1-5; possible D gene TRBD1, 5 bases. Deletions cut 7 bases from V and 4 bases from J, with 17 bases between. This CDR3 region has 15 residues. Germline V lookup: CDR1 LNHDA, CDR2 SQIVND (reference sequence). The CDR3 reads CASTSGGRGNQPQHF. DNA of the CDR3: TGTGCCAGTACCTCGGGGGGGAGAGGTAATCAGCCCCAGCATTTT.

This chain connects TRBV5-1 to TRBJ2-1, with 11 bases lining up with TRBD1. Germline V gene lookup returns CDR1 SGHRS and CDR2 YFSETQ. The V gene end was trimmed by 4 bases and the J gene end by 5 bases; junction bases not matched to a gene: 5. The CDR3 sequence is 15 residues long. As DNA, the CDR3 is TGCGCCAGCAGCATCGGACAGGGGGCCCACAATGAGCAGTTCTTC. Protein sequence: CASSIGQGAHNEQFF.